One sample yielded the 29 T cell receptor beta chains listed below, sequenced in a study of cytomegalovirus exposure and HLA in healthy donors. PCR amplification relied on 60 Vbeta primers (plus 13 Jbeta primers). Only in-frame clones appear in the TCRdb table, and some are missing; sequencing was by immunoSEQ multiplex PCR. The table lists approximately 220,000 clones, 80% to 85% of them singletons. The specimen was PBMCs. Receptors originate from a boy aged 2 to 10 in good health and CMV-seronegative.

The chain carries TRBV30 and TRBJ1-5; D possibly corresponds to TRBD1 (5 bases). Per the germline V gene, CDR1 is GTSNPN and CDR2 is SVGIG (reference sequence). Trimming cost V 2 bases and J 7 bases, with 12 bases left between them. CDR3 length: 13 residues. The CDR3: CAWSTRAGQPQHF. The CDR3 nucleotides are TGTGCCTGGAGTACCAGGGCAGGGCAGCCCCAGCATTTT.

The V call is TRBV25-1, the J call TRBJ2-5; a possible D gene is TRBD1 (5 bases). The end of the DNA aligns better with TRBJ2-7, so the J call may be wrong. CDR3 length equals 12 residues. The germline V gene has CDR1 MGHDK and CDR2 SYGVNS. CDR3 loop: CASRMDTYEQYF. Here the CDR3 DNA reads TGTGCCAGCAGGATGGACACCTACGAGCAGTACTTC.

This CDR3 reads CASSVDRATYNEQFF. In DNA, the CDR3 is TGTGCCAGCAGCGTCGACAGGGCGACCTACAATGAGCAGTTCTTC. J is TRBJ2-1 and V is TRBV9; TRBD1 aligns across 7 bases. Germline CDR1 SGDLS, CDR2 YYNGEE. V dropped 2 bases and J dropped 2; count of bases not matched to a gene: 4. The CDR3 length is 15 residues.

This chain uses TRBV15 with TRBJ2-5, with 9 bases identical to TRBD1. The DNA end lines up better with TRBJ2-7; the J call may be wrong. The CDR3 extends over 13 amino acids. Germline V gene sequence: CDR1 LNHNV, CDR2 YYDKDF (reference sequence). CDR3 residues: CATRETGGYEQYF. The CDR3 coding sequence is TGTGCCACCAGAGAGACAGGGGGGTACGAGCAGTACTTC.

The chain uses TRBV18 and TRBJ2-7; 7 bases map to TRBD2. The CDR3 is 14 amino acids. The germline V gene encodes CDR1 KGHSH and CDR2 LQKENI. The V gene end was trimmed by 7 bases and the J gene end by 4 bases; junction bases not matched to a gene: 10. CDR3 nucleotides: TGTGCCAGCTGTCCGGGGGGAGGGCCTTACGAGCAGTACTTC. As protein: CASCPGGGPYEQYF.

The chain recombines TRBV29-1 with TRBJ1-2; perhaps TRBD1 as D (5 bases). CDR1 and CDR2 from the germline V gene are SQVTM and ANQGSEA. CDR3 size: 16 residues. V was trimmed by 4 bases and J by 3 bases, leaving 21 bases between them. DNA of the CDR3: TGCAGCGTTGGGGGAAGGGGAAGATCCCATCACTATGGCTACACCTTC. This translates into CSVGGRGRSHHYGYTF.

The chain is built from TRBV5-1 and TRBJ2-3; TRBD1 matches 7 bases. The CDR3 length is 15 residues. Per the germline V gene, CDR1 is SGHRS and CDR2 is YFSETQ. The J segment lost 2 bases and the V segment lost 4 bases, leaving 7 bases of the junction unmatched. CDR3 sequence: CASSIQGLNTDTQYF. As DNA, the CDR3 is TGCGCCAGCAGCATACAGGGGTTGAACACAGATACGCAGTATTTT.

The chain couples TRBV6-6 to TRBJ1-6; D is unclear. The length of the CDR3 is 12 residues. Trimming removed 2 bases from V and 14 bases from J, with 10 bases in between. Germline loops: CDR1 MNHNY, CDR2 SVGAGI (reference sequence). This CDR3 reads CASSYGSGTLHF. The CDR3, as DNA: TGTGCCAGCAGTTACGGCAGCGGAACCCTCCACTTT.

The chain combines TRBV11-3 with TRBJ2-3; D unclear. Germline V gene data show CDR1 as SGHNT and CDR2 as YENEEA. V lost 1 base and J 0 bases, leaving 11 bases between the germline ends. The CDR3 loop spans 16 amino acids. The CDR3 coding sequence is TGTGCCAGCAGCTTAGGGCCCCAGGTTAGCACAGATACGCAGTATTTT. Amino acids: CASSLGPQVSTDTQYF.

This chain uses TRBV27 with TRBJ2-3, with 7 bases matching TRBD2. This CDR3 has 16 residues. J was trimmed by 2 bases and V by 1 base; bases with no gene match: 6. The germline CDR1 and CDR2 sequences are MNHEY and SMNVEV (reference sequence). CDR3: CASSLWRRELTDTQYF. The DNA for the CDR3 is TGTGCCAGCAGTTTATGGAGGCGGGAGCTCACAGATACGCAGTATTTT.

The gene calls are TRBV28 and TRBJ1-4; D uncertain. The germline CDR1 and CDR2 sequences are MDHEN and SYDVKM. The CDR3 sequence is 16 residues long. The germline V and J ends were trimmed by 2 bases and 3 bases, with 13 bases remaining between them. The CDR3 region has the DNA TGTGCCAGCAGTTTACGGCTTTTAGGAGCTAATGAAAAACTGTTTTTT. This gives the protein CASSLRLLGANEKLFF.

This clone was detected only a few times. The chain has TRBV5-6 and TRBJ1-2; TRBD1 agrees at 9 bases. V lost 2 bases to trimming and J lost 8 bases; unmatched junction nucleotides: 4. The CDR3 totals 13 residues. Looked up from germline, CDR1 is SGHDT and CDR2 is YYEEEE. The CDR3 is CASSLQGADGYTF. CDR3 bases: TGTGCCAGCAGCTTACAGGGGGCGGACGGCTACACCTTC.

The J gene is TRBJ1-2, the V gene TRBV19; D remains unclear. This CDR3 has 14 residues. Germline V gene data show CDR1 as LNHDA and CDR2 as SQIVND (reference sequence). V was pared by 3 bases and J by 4 bases, with 12 bases between. The CDR3 DNA follows: TGTGCCAGTAGTATTAGCTCAGCCGGCTATGGCTACACCTTC. This codes for CASSISSAGYGYTF. The whole variable domain, filled in from reference TRBV19 and TRBJ1-2, reads DGGITQSPKYLFRKEGQNVTLSCEQNLNHDAMYWYRQDPGQGLRLIYYSQIVNDFQKGDIAEGYSVSREKKESFPLTVTSAQKNPTAFYLCASSISSAGYGYTFGSGTRLTVV.

The chain is built from TRBV7-2 and TRBJ2-2; 7 nucleotides agree with TRBD1. The CDR3 has 16 amino acids. Trimming removed 4 bases from V and 4 bases from J; junction bases left unmatched: 9. Germline CDR1 reads SGHTA; CDR2 reads FQGNSA. The CDR3 is CASSSTTGLFTGELFF. The DNA for the CDR3 is TGTGCCAGCAGCTCCACGACAGGGTTGTTCACCGGGGAGCTGTTTTTT.

This chain links TRBV5-5 with TRBJ1-3; 8 nucleotides line up with TRBD1. Germline values: CDR1 SGHKS, CDR2 YYEKEE (reference sequence). There are 16 residues in the CDR3. The trim removed 4 bases at V and 1 base at J, leaving 7 bases unmatched. CDR3 sequence (DNA): TGTGCCAGCAGCCGGACAGGGTGGCTTTCTGGAAACACCATATATTTT. Encoded protein: CASSRTGWLSGNTIYF.

This clone appeared once. The chain carries TRBV19 and TRBJ1-2; TRBD1 is a possible D gene (5 bases). The ends were cut back, 5 bases at V and 5 bases at J, with 15 bases in the middle. The CDR3 is made up of 14 amino acids. CDR1 is LNHDA, CDR2 SQIVND, per germline (reference sequence). The CDR3 loop reads CASSPGGGLYGYTF. The CDR3 DNA is TGTGCCAGTAGTCCCGGCGGGGGTCTTTATGGCTACACCTTC.

The chain is built from TRBV6-1 and TRBJ2-7; a possible D gene is TRBD2 (5 bases). Germline-derived CDR1 and CDR2 are MNHNS and SASEGT. This CDR3 region has 14 residues. Between the trimmed V and J ends, which lost 5 bases and 6 bases, there was a span of 17 bases. CDR3 region: CASSSSFPGTEQYF. The DNA for the CDR3 is TGTGCCAGCAGTTCCTCCTTCCCGGGAACCGAGCAGTACTTC.

A note on this clone: Other DNA sequences from this sample encode an identical CDR3 as well. The chain has TRBV18 and TRBJ1-5; D might be TRBD1 (5 bases). CDR3 length: 13 residues. V lost 2 bases, J lost 4 bases, and 6 bases lay in between. Per the germline V gene, CDR1 is KGHSH and CDR2 is LQKENI. CDR3 DNA: TGTGCCAGCTCACCAGACAGAAATCAGCCCCAGCATTTT. This sequence encodes CASSPDRNQPQHF.

In its sample, this clone was seen once. V and J are TRBV19 and TRBJ1-3; maybe TRBD1 (5 bases). This CDR3 spans 15 amino acids. With 5 bases removed from V and 0 bases from J, the gap between germline ends came to 11 bases. The germline CDR1 and CDR2 sequences are LNHDA and SQIVND (reference sequence). The CDR3 sequence: CASSAWDSSGNTIYF. DNA for the CDR3: TGTGCCAGTAGTGCCTGGGACTCCTCTGGAAACACCATATATTTT.

This sequence joins TRBV9 and TRBJ2-1; 8 positions agree with TRBD2. The CDR3 loop spans 15 amino acids. Germline trimming cut 0 bases from V and 7 bases from J; bases unmatched to any gene: 6. In germline, CDR1 is SGDLS, CDR2 YYNGEE. Here the CDR3 reads CASSVVGGGRNEQFF. The CDR3, as DNA: TGTGCCAGCAGCGTAGTCGGGGGGGGCCGAAATGAGCAGTTCTTC.

This chain connects TRBV5-1 to TRBJ1-1; 7 nucleotides agree with TRBD1. Germline CDR1 is SGHRS and CDR2 is YFSETQ. With V trimmed by 4 bases and J by 3 bases, 18 bases remained unmatched. This CDR3 is 18 amino acids long. CDR3 region: CASSSSGTERRKDTEAFF. In DNA, the CDR3 is TGCGCCAGCAGCAGTTCCGGGACAGAACGGAGGAAGGACACTGAAGCTTTCTTT.

This clone showed up just once. J is TRBJ2-1 and V is TRBV29-1, with D possibly TRBD2 on 5 matching bases. Germline loops: CDR1 SQVTM, CDR2 ANQGSEA. Trimming took 6 bases from V and 2 from J, leaving 5 bases between them. This CDR3 comprises 11 residues. Here the CDR3 reads CSVGTYNEQFF. In DNA form, the CDR3 reads TGCAGCGTCGGGACCTACAATGAGCAGTTCTTC.

The chain employs TRBV7-6 and TRBJ2-5; TRBD1 agrees at 10 bases. With 4 bases clipped from V and 1 base from J, the junction kept 12 bases outside the gene matches. Germline V gene data show CDR1 as SGHVS and CDR2 as FNYEAQ. The CDR3 is 18 residues long. CDR3 sequence: CASSSGGTGASVQETQYF. Written as DNA, the CDR3 is TGTGCCAGCAGCTCGGGCGGGACAGGGGCGTCGGTCCAAGAGACCCAGTACTTC. The entire variable domain, with the rest obtained from reference TRBV7-6 and TRBJ2-5, is as follows: GAGVSQSPRYKVTKRGQDVALRCDPISGHVSLYWYRQALGQGPEFLTYFNYEAQQDKSGLPNDRFSAERPEGSISTLTIQRTEQRDSAMYRCASSSGGTGASVQETQYFGPGTRLLVL.

The chain carries TRBV5-1 and TRBJ2-3; possible D gene TRBD2, 5 bases. Trimming pared 2 bases from V and 4 bases from J, leaving 14 bases between. This CDR3 is 15 amino acids long. Germline V CDR1 and CDR2: SGHRS, YFSETQ. The CDR3 nucleotides read TGCGCCAGCAGCTTTGAGAGGCTAGCCCCAGATACGCAGTATTTT. Its protein is CASSFERLAPDTQYF.

The chain couples TRBV27 to TRBJ1-2, with 7 positions matching TRBD1. The length of the CDR3 is 13 residues. Trimming at V came to 5 bases and at J to 4 bases, leaving 4 bases not matched to a gene. CDR1 and CDR2 from the germline V gene are MNHEY and SMNVEV (reference sequence). This CDR3 reads CASSPGGTYGYTF. CDR3 bases: TGTGCCAGCAGTCCAGGGGGGACCTATGGCTACACCTTC.

The chain joins TRBV13 to TRBJ2-1, with D perhaps TRBD2 (5 bases). The CDR3 length is 13 residues. Germline CDR1 is PRHDT and CDR2 is FYEKMQ (reference sequence). With 3 bases removed from V and 5 bases from J, the gap between germline ends came to 8 bases. In nucleotides, the CDR3 is TGTGCCAGCAGCTTCGAGGGTCACAATGAGCAGTTCTTC. This codes for CASSFEGHNEQFF.

This clone was detected a few times. V usage is TRBV27 and J usage is TRBJ1-1; a possible D gene is TRBD1 (5 bases). The CDR3 is 14 amino acids. Trimming shortened V by 3 bases and J by 4 bases, and 12 bases separated the two germline ends. Germline CDR1 and CDR2: MNHEY and SMNVEV (reference sequence). CDR3 in DNA: TGTGCCAGCAGTTTTGCAGGGAAGGGCACTGAAGCTTTCTTT. It encodes CASSFAGKGTEAFF.

The V call is TRBV13, the J call TRBJ2-3; a weak D match, TRBD2 (6 bases). The length of the CDR3 is 15 residues. Trimming removed 5 bases from V and 0 bases from J, with 12 bases in between. In germline, CDR1 is PRHDT, CDR2 FYEKMQ (reference sequence). CDR3: CASSVEGRSTDTQYF. The CDR3 DNA is TGTGCCAGCAGCGTGGAGGGGCGGAGCACAGATACGCAGTATTTT.

The chain is built from TRBV29-1 and TRBJ2-5; TRBD1 matches 9 bases. The J call may be incorrect, as the DNA end agrees better with TRBJ2-7. The CDR3 is 13 residues long. The germline CDR1 and CDR2 sequences are SQVTM and ANQGSEA. CDR3 bases: TGCAGCGTAGAACAGGGGGCCTCCTACGAGCAGTACTTC. Amino acid sequence: CSVEQGASYEQYF.